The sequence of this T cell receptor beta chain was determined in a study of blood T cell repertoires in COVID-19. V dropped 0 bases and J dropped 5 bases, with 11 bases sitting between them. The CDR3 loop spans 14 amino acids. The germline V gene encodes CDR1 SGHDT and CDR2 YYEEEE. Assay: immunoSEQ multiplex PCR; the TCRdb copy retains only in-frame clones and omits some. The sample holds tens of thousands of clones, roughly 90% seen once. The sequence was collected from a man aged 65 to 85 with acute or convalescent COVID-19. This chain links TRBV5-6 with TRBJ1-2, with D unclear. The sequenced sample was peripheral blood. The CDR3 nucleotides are TGTGCCAGCAGCTTGGCCTTTCTCGGGTATGGCTACACCTTC. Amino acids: CASSLAFLGYGYTF. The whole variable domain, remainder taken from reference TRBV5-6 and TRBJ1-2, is DAGVTQSPTHLIKTRGQQVTLRCSPKSGHDTVSWYQQALGQGPQFIFQYYEEEERQRGNFPDRFSGHQFPNYSSELNVNALLLGDSALYLCASSLAFLGYGYTFGSGTRLTVV.